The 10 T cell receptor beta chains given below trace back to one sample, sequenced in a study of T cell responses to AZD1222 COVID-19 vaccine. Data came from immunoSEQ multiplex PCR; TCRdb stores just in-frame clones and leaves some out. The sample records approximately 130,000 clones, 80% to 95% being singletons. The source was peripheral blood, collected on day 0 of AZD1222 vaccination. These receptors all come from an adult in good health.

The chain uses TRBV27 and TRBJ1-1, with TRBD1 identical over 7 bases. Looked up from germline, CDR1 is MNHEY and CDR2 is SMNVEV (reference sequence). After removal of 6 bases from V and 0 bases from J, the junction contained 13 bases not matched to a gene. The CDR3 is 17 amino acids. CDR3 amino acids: CASRKSSQGIVNTEAFF. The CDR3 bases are TGTGCCAGCAGGAAATCCTCACAGGGGATAGTGAACACTGAAGCTTTCTTT.

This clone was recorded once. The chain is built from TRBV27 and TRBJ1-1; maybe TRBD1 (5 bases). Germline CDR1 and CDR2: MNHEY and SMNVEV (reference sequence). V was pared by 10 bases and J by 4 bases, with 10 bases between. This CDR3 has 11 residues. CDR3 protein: CANQTVTEAFF. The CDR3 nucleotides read TGTGCCAATCAGACAGTCACTGAAGCTTTCTTT.

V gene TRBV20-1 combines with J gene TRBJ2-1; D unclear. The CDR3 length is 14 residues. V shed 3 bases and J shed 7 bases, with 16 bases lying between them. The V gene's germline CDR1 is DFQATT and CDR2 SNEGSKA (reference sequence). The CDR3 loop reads CSASTKLQENEQFF. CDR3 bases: TGCAGTGCTAGTACGAAGCTTCAGGAGAATGAGCAGTTCTTC.

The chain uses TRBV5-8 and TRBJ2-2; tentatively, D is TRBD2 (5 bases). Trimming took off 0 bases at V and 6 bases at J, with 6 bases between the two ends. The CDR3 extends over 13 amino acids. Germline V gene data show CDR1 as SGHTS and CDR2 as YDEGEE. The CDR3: CASSLERSGELFF. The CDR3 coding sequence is TGTGCCAGCAGCTTGGAGCGGTCCGGGGAGCTGTTTTTT.

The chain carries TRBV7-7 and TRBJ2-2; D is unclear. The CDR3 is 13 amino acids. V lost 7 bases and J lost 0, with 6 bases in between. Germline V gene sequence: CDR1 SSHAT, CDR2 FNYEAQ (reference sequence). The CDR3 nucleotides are TGTGCCAGCAAACAGTCGAACACCGGGGAGCTGTTTTTT. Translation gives CASKQSNTGELFF.

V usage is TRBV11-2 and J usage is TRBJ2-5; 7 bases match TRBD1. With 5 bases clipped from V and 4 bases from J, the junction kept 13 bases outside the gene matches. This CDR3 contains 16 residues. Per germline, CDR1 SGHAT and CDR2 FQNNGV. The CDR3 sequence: CASSVSYTGVGETQYF. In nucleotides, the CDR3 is TGTGCCAGCAGCGTCTCGTATACAGGGGTCGGAGAGACCCAGTACTTC. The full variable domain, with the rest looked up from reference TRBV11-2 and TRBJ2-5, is EAGVAQSPRYKIIEKRQSVAFWCNPISGHATLYWYQQILGQGPKLLIQFQNNGVVDDSQLPKDRFSAERLKGVDSTLKIQPAKLEDSAVYLCASSVSYTGVGETQYFGPGTRLLVL.

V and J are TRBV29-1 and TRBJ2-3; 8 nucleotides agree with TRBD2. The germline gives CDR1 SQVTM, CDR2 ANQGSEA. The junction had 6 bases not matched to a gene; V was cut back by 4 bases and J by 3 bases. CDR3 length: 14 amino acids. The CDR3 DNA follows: TGCAGCGTTGCCCGCGGGAGGAGGACAGATACGCAGTATTTT. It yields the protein CSVARGRRTDTQYF.

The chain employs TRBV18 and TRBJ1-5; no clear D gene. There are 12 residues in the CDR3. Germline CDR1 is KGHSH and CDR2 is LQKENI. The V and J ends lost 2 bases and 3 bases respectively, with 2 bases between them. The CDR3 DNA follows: TGTGCCAGCTCACCAAACAATCAGCCCCAGCATTTT. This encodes CASSPNNQPQHF.

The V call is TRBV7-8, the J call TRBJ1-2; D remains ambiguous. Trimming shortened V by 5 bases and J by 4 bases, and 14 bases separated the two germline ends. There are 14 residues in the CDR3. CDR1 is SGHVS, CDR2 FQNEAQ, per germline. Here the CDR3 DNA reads TGTGCCAGCAGCCACAGACGGGTTGGCTATGGCTACACCTTC. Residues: CASSHRRVGYGYTF.

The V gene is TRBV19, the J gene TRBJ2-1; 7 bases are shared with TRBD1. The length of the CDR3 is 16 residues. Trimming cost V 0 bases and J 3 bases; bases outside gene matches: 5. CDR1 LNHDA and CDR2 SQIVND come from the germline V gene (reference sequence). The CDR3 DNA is TGTGCCAGTAGTATAGATGGACAGGTCCTCTACAATGAGCAGTTCTTC. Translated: CASSIDGQVLYNEQFF.